This TCR beta chain stems from a study of blood T cell repertoires in COVID-19. For the study at large: Samples representing acute and convalescent COVID-19 were sourced from the United States, Italy and Spain. In each case, the material was cDNA or gDNA derived from T cells, B-cell-depleted T cells, or PBMCs.

Original handling: Quantification of nucleated cells was approximated via reference gene primer amplification. The method was immunoSEQ multiplex PCR; TCRdb's version includes in-frame clones alone and lacks a portion of them. The V and J calls and clone size come from that table; D and trimming were worked out from the DNA. The table records over 30,000 clones, 80% to 90% of them present only once. V lost 0 bases and J 4 bases, leaving 7 bases between the germline ends. CDR3 size: 13 residues. The germline V gene has CDR1 SGHRS and CDR2 YFSETQ. The receptor was isolated from a man at least 80 years old with active COVID-19. V gene TRBV5-1 combines with J gene TRBJ1-2, with D hard to call. The material sequenced was peripheral blood. The CDR3 reads CASSLGASYGYTF. Written as DNA, the CDR3 is TGCGCCAGCAGCTTGGGGGCAAGCTATGGCTACACCTTC.